What follows describes a single T cell receptor beta chain. Its antigen remains unknown. CDR3 size: 15 residues. The germline CDR1 and CDR2 sequences are DFQATT and SNEGSKA (reference sequence). The ends were cut back, 1 base at V and 9 bases at J, with 21 bases in the middle. This sample is part of a study of blood T cells in healthy people across ages. Whole-study results and caveats: The fall in TCR beta diversity per million T cells was roughly linear with age.

PCR was performed a second time for roughly 7 to 12 cycles using a sample-barcoded 5' primer and a J-beta primer mix. Any given sample supplied a minimum of 3 million CDR3-containing paired-end reads. Each CDR3 protein is one row after TCRdb ran MiXCR on the 5' RACE reads. The sample lists 1.2 million to 1.5 million distinct CDR3 sequences, 42% occurring once. The V and J genes are TRBV20-1 and TRBJ2-5; D may correspond to TRBD1 or TRBD2 (5 bases each). The material sequenced was blood. This TCR was sampled from a woman aged 18-35 years in good health. CDR3 region: CSARVRAGLRVSQYF. CDR3 coding DNA: TGCAGTGCTAGAGTTCGGGCAGGGCTGAGGGTTTCCCAGTACTTC.